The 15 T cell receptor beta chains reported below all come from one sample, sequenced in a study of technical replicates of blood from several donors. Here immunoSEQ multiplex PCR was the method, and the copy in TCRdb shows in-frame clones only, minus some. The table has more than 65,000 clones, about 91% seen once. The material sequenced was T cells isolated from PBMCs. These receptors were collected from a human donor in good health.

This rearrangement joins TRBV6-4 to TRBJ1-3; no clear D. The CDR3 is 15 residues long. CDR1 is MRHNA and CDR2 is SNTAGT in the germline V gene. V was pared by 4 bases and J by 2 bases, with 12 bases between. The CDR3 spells CASSVESGPGNTIYF. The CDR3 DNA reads TGTGCCAGCAGTGTTGAAAGCGGACCTGGAAACACCATATATTTT.

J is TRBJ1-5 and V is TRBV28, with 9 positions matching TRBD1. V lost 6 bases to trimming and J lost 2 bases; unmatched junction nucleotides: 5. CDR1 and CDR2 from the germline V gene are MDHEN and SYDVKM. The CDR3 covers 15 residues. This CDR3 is CASRPTGGRNQPQHF. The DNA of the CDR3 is TGTGCCAGCAGGCCTACAGGGGGCCGCAATCAGCCCCAGCATTTT.

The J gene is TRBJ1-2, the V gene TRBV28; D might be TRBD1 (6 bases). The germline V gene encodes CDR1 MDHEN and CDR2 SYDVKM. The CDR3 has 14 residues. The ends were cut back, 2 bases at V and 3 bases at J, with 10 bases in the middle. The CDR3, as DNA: TGTGCCAGCAGTTTACCAGGGGAGCACTATGGCTACACCTTC. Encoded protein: CASSLPGEHYGYTF.

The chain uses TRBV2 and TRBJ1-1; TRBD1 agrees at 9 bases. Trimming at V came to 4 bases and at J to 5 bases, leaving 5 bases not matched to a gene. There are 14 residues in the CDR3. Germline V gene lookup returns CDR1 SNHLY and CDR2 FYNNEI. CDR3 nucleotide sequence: TGTGCCAGCAGTGCACAGGGGGCGCAGACTGAAGCTTTCTTT. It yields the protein CASSAQGAQTEAFF.

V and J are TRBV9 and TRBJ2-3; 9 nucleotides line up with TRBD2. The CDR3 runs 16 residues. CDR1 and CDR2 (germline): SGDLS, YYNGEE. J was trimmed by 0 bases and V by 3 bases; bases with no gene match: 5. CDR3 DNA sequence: TGTGCCAGCAGCGGCCGACTAGCGGATAGCACAGATACGCAGTATTTT. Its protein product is CASSGRLADSTDTQYF.

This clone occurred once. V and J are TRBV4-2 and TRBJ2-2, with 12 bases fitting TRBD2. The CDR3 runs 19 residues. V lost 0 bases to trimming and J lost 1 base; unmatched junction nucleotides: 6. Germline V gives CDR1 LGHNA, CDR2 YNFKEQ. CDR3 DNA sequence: TGTGCCAGCAGCCAAGAGTTTGTACTAGCGGGAGGGAACACCGGGGAGCTGTTTTTT. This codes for CASSQEFVLAGGNTGELFF.

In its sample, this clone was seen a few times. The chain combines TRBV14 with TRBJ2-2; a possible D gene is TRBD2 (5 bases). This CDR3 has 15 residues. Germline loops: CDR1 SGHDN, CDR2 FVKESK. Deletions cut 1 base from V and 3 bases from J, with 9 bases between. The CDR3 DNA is TGTGCCAGCAGCCAAGGTCTAGCTTACACCGGGGAGCTGTTTTTT. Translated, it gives CASSQGLAYTGELFF.

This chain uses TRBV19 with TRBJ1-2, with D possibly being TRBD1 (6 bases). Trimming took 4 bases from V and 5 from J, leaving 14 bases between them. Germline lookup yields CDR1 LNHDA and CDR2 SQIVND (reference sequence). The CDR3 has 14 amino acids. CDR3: CASSTSGAPYGYTF. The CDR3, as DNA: TGTGCCAGTAGTACTTCAGGGGCCCCATATGGCTACACCTTC.

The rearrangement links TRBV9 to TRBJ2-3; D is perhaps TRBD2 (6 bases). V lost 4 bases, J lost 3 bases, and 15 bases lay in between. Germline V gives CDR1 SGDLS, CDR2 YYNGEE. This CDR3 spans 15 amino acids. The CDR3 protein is CASSYLATMTDTQYF. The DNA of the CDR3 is TGTGCCAGCAGCTACCTAGCGACCATGACAGATACGCAGTATTTT.

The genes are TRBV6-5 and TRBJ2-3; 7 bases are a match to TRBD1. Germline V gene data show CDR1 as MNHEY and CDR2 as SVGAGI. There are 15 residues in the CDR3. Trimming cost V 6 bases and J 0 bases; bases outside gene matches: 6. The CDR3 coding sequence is TGTGCCAGCAGAAGACAGGGTGGAAGCACAGATACGCAGTATTTT. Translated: CASRRQGGSTDTQYF.

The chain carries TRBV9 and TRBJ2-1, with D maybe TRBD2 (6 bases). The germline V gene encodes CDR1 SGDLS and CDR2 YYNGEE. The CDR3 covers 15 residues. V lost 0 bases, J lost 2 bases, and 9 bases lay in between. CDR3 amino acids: CASSVGEVTYNEQFF. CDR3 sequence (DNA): TGTGCCAGCAGCGTAGGGGAGGTAACCTACAATGAGCAGTTCTTC.

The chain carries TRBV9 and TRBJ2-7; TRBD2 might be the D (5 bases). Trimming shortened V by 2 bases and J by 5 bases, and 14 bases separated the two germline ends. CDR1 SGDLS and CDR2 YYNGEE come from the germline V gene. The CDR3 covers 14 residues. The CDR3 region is CASSVSVSGNEQYF. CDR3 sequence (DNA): TGTGCCAGCAGCGTGTCTGTTTCGGGAAACGAGCAGTACTTC. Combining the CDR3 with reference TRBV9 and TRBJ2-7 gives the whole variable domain DSGVTQTPKHLITATGQRVTLRCSPRSGDLSVYWYQQSLDQGLQFLIQYYNGEERAKGNILERFSAQQFPDLHSELNLSSLELGDSALYFCASSVSVSGNEQYFGPGTRLTVT.

CDR3 sequence (DNA): TGCGCCAGTTGGGACAGGGAAAGGTCGCGAATCTACGAGCAGTACTTC. Translated, it gives CASWDRERSRIYEQYF. This chain uses TRBV5-1 with TRBJ2-7, with 9 bases aligning to TRBD1. The V gene's germline CDR1 is SGHRS and CDR2 YFSETQ. The CDR3 is 16 residues long. With 8 bases clipped from V and 3 bases from J, the junction kept 15 bases outside the gene matches.

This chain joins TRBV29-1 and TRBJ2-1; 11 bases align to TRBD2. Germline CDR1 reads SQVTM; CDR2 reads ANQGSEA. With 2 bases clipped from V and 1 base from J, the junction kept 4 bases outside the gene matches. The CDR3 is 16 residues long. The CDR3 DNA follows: TGCAGCGTTGAAACTAGCGGGAGATGGTCCTACAATGAGCAGTTCTTC. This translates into CSVETSGRWSYNEQFF.

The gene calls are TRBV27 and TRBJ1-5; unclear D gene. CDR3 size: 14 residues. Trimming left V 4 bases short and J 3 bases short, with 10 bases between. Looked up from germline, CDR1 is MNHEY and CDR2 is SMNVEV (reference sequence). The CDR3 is CASSSWTDNQPQHF. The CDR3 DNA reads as TGTGCCAGCAGTTCCTGGACTGACAATCAGCCCCAGCATTTT.